This T cell receptor beta chain was identified during a study of post-analysis software for immune sequencing data. At the level of the study: The disease courses spanned relapsing-remitting, secondary progressive and progressive-relapsing forms of multiple sclerosis.

This clonotype was counted between two and nine times. The target antigen is unknown. Libraries were made from TCR beta cDNA, and they carried unique molecular identifiers. TCRdb passed the PCR reads through MiXCR, listing each CDR3 protein once. The table has a few hundred thousand distinct CDR3 sequences, approximately 34% seen once. CDR1 is SGHRS and CDR2 is YFSETQ in the germline V gene. V lost 4 bases to trimming and J lost 0 bases, with 8 bases between them. CDR3 length: 13 amino acids. Overall study findings and caveats: TRBV5-6, TRBV5-1 and TRBV20-1 belonged to a set of roughly 5 TRBV segments that were more frequent in patients than controls. Compared against controls, patients with multiple sclerosis displayed significantly lower normalized Chao1 diversity.

This clonotype was obtained from a girl aged 10 to 17 with multiple sclerosis. What was sequenced was blood. This chain links TRBV5-1 with TRBJ2-7; no clear D. The CDR3 is CASSPEISYEQYF. The CDR3 DNA reads TGCGCCAGCAGCCCGGAAATCTCCTACGAGCAGTACTTC.